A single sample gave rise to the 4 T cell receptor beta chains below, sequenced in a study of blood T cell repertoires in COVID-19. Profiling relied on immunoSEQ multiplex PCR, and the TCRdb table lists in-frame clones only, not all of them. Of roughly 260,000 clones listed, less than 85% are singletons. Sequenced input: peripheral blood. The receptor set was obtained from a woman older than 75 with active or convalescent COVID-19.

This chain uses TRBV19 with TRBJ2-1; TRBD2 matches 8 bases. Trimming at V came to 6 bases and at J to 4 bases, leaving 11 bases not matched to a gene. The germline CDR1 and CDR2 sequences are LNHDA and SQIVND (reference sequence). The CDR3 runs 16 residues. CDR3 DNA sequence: TGTGCCAGTAGGCCTCGAGGAAGCGGGAGTTACAATGAGCAGTTCTTC. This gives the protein CASRPRGSGSYNEQFF.

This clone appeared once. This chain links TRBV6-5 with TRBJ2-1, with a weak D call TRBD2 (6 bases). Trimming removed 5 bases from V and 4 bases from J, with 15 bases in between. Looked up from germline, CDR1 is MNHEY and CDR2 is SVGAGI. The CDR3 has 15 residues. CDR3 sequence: CASSRGLRTYNEQFF. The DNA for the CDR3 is TGTGCCAGCAGTAGGGGACTGCGAACATACAATGAGCAGTTCTTC.

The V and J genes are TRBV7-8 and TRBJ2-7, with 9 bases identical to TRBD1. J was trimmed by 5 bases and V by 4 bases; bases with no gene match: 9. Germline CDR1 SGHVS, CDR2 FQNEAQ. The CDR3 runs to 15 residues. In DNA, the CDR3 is TGTGCCAGCAGCTCCAGACCACAGGGGGCGGACGAGCAGTACTTC. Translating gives CASSSRPQGADEQYF. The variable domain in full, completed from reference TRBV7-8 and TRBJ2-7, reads GAGVSQSPRYKVAKRGQDVALRCDPISGHVSLFWYQQALGQGPEFLTYFQNEAQLDKSGLPSDRFFAERPEGSVSTLKIQRTQQEDSAVYLCASSSRPQGADEQYFGPGTRLTVT.

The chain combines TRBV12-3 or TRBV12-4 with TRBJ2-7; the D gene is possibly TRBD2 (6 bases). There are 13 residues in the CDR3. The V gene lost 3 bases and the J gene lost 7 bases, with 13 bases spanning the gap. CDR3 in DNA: TGTGCCAGCAGTTTTTCGGAGGGGATGGAGCAGTACTTC. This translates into CASSFSEGMEQYF.